This TCR beta chain was sequenced for a study of blood T cell repertoires in COVID-19. Whole-study context: Samples came from the United States, Italy and Spain, spanning acute and convalescent COVID-19. Sources were T cells, B-cell-depleted T cells, or PBMCs; the material itself was cDNA or gDNA.

The germline V gene has CDR1 MNHEY and CDR2 SVGAGI. The CDR3 is 12 amino acids. The trim removed 6 bases at V and 9 bases at J, leaving 3 bases unmatched. As processed by the authors: How many nucleated cells were present was estimated from reference gene primer amplification. Profiling relied on immunoSEQ multiplex PCR, and the TCRdb table lists in-frame clones only, not all of them. Clone size and V and J calls were adopted from that table, with D and trimming inferred from the DNA. The table includes about 90,000 clones, roughly 92% detected once. The source is an older woman with active COVID-19. The sample taken for sequencing was peripheral blood. J is TRBJ2-1 and V is TRBV6-5, with 9 bases that match TRBD2. The CDR3 loop is CASRPAGGEQFF. The CDR3 DNA is TGTGCCAGCAGACCAGCGGGAGGTGAGCAGTTCTTC.